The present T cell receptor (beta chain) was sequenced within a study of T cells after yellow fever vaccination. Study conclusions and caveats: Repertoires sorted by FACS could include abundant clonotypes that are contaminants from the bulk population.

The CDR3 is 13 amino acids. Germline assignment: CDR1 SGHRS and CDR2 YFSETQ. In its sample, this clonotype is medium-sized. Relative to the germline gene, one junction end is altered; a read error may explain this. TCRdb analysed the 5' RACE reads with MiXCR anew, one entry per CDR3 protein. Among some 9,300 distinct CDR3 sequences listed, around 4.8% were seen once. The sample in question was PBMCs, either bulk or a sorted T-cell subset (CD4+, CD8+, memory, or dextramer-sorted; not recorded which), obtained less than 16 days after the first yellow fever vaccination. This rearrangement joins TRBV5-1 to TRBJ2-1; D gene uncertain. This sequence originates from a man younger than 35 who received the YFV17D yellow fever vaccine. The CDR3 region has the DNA TGCGCCAGCAGCCCGGCACACTACCATGAGCAGTTCTTC. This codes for CASSPAHYHEQFF.